This is a list of T cell receptor beta chains from one sample in a study of shared clonotypes between healthy human individuals. Here immunoSEQ multiplex PCR was the method, and the copy in TCRdb shows in-frame clones only, minus some. The sample consists of about 2.2 million clones, around 93% of them appearing once. The material sequenced was naive CD8+ T cells from PBMCs. The receptor set was obtained from a man aged 18 to 30 in good health. Some clones in this sample may be carry-over from other donors' samples. The CDR3 runs from the conserved cysteine through the conserved F or W. The order of the fields is clone size, D gene, V gene, J gene, CDR3 DNA, CDR3 protein. A D gene is named only where the DNA matches it firmly. Rows may omit the clone size; those that give it use once, few, many or a size class.

clone size: once; D gene: NA; V gene: TRBV7-9; J gene: TRBJ2-7; CDR3 DNA: TGTGCCAGCATCCGCCGGGACACCGGCTCCTACGAGCAGTACTTC; CDR3 protein: CASIRRDTGSYEQYF
clone size: NA; D gene: NA; V gene: TRBV11-2; J gene: TRBJ2-7; CDR3 DNA: TGTGCCAGCAGCTTGTCCGTAGGGCAGTTCTACGAGCAGTACTTC; CDR3 protein: CASSLSVGQFYEQYF
clone size: NA; D gene: NA; V gene: TRBV5-4; J gene: TRBJ2-2; CDR3 DNA: TGTGCCAGCAGCGAGCTAGTTTCCGGGGAGCTGTTTTTT; CDR3 protein: CASSELVSGELFF
clone size: NA; D gene: TRBD1; V gene: TRBV6-5; J gene: TRBJ2-1; CDR3 DNA: TGTGCCAGCAGTCGGACAGGGGGCGGGCACAATGAGCAGTTCTTC; CDR3 protein: CASSRTGGGHNEQFF
clone size: NA; D gene: TRBD2; V gene: TRBV29-1; J gene: TRBJ2-5; CDR3 DNA: TGCAGCGTTGAGTCAGGTGTGGCCCATAGCGGGAGGGCCGCTGAGACCCAGTACTTC; CDR3 protein: CSVESGVAHSGRAAETQYF
clone size: NA; D gene: TRBD2; V gene: TRBV11-1; J gene: TRBJ2-7; CDR3 DNA: TGTGCCAGCAGCCCACTAGCGGGAGACTCCTACGAGCAGTACTTC; CDR3 protein: CASSPLAGDSYEQYF
clone size: NA; D gene: NA; V gene: TRBV4-3; J gene: TRBJ2-7; CDR3 DNA: TGCGCCAGCAGCCAAGATCTTAGTTTCTACGAGCAGTACTTC; CDR3 protein: CASSQDLSFYEQYF
clone size: NA; D gene: NA; V gene: TRBV6-1; J gene: TRBJ2-3; CDR3 DNA: TGTGCCAGCCAAGGGACTCGGGGAGATACGCAGTATTTT; CDR3 protein: CASQGTRGDTQYF
clone size: few; D gene: NA; V gene: TRBV7-9; J gene: TRBJ2-7; CDR3 DNA: TGTGCCAGCAGCTGGAACAGGATGGGCCTCGAGCAGTACTTC; CDR3 protein: CASSWNRMGLEQYF
clone size: NA; D gene: TRBD2; V gene: TRBV7-8; J gene: TRBJ2-2; CDR3 DNA: TGTGCCAGCAGCTCCCTAAGACTAGCCAGAAACACCGGGGAGCTGTTTTTT; CDR3 protein: CASSSLRLARNTGELFF
clone size: NA; D gene: TRBD1; V gene: TRBV6-6; J gene: TRBJ1-2; CDR3 DNA: TGTGCCAGCAGTTACGTGACAGGGCATGGCTACACCTTC; CDR3 protein: CASSYVTGHGYTF
clone size: NA; D gene: NA; V gene: TRBV11-2; J gene: TRBJ2-7; CDR3 DNA: TGTGCCAGCAGCTTAGGCAGTTACTCCTACGAGCAGTACTTC; CDR3 protein: CASSLGSYSYEQYF
clone size: NA; D gene: TRBD2; V gene: TRBV7-3; J gene: TRBJ2-1; CDR3 DNA: TGTGCCAGCAGTCCTGTAGCGGGAGTATACAATGAGCAGTTCTTC; CDR3 protein: CASSPVAGVYNEQFF
clone size: NA; D gene: NA; V gene: TRBV2; J gene: TRBJ2-7; CDR3 DNA: TGTGCCAGCAGAGATAGCACGGGTCCCTGGTACGAGCAGTACTTC; CDR3 protein: CASRDSTGPWYEQYF
clone size: NA; D gene: NA; V gene: TRBV10-3; J gene: TRBJ1-2; CDR3 DNA: TGTGCCATCAGGGGTGGTCCCGGTTTGGACGGCTACACCTTC; CDR3 protein: CAIRGGPGLDGYTF
clone size: NA; D gene: NA; V gene: TRBV11-2; J gene: TRBJ2-5; CDR3 DNA: TGTGCCAGCAGCTTTCCCTGGACAGAGCAAGAGACCCAGTACTTC; CDR3 protein: CASSFPWTEQETQYF
clone size: NA; D gene: NA; V gene: TRBV7-9; J gene: TRBJ2-5; CDR3 DNA: TGTGCCAGCAGCTCTCCGGGGCCTACGACCAGGGAGACCCAGTACTTC; CDR3 protein: CASSSPGPTTRETQYF
clone size: NA; D gene: TRBD1; V gene: TRBV27; J gene: TRBJ1-5; CDR3 DNA: TGTGCCAGCAGTTCTTGGACAGGGGGCAATCAGCCCCAGCATTTT; CDR3 protein: CASSSWTGGNQPQHF
clone size: NA; D gene: TRBD2; V gene: TRBV19; J gene: TRBJ2-1; CDR3 DNA: TGTGCCAGTAGTAAACAAATACTAGCGGGAGTCGACAATGAGCAGTTCTTC; CDR3 protein: CASSKQILAGVDNEQFF
clone size: NA; D gene: TRBD1; V gene: TRBV7-9; J gene: TRBJ2-3; CDR3 DNA: TGTGCCAGCAGCAAACAGGGGCAAAGCACAGATACGCAGTATTTT; CDR3 protein: CASSKQGQSTDTQYF
clone size: NA; D gene: TRBD2; V gene: TRBV4-1; J gene: TRBJ2-1; CDR3 DNA: TGCGCCAGCAGCCAATTCCTAACTAGCGGGATAGGTGAGCAGTTCTTC; CDR3 protein: CASSQFLTSGIGEQFF
clone size: NA; D gene: NA; V gene: TRBV7-8; J gene: TRBJ2-1; CDR3 DNA: TGTGCCAGCAGCTTAGGGACAGTCTCCTACAATGAGCAGTTCTTC; CDR3 protein: CASSLGTVSYNEQFF
clone size: NA; D gene: NA; V gene: TRBV6-5; J gene: TRBJ2-7; CDR3 DNA: TGTGCCAGCAGTTACTCGCTGGGGGAGGAGCAGTACTTC; CDR3 protein: CASSYSLGEEQYF
clone size: NA; D gene: NA; V gene: TRBV25-1; J gene: TRBJ1-1; CDR3 DNA: TGTGCCAGCAGCCCCGGAGGCAGGAACACTGAAGCTTTCTTT; CDR3 protein: CASSPGGRNTEAFF
clone size: NA; D gene: NA; V gene: TRBV13; J gene: TRBJ1-1; CDR3 DNA: TGTGCCAGCAGCTATGGACCGATGAACACTGAAGCTTTCTTT; CDR3 protein: CASSYGPMNTEAFF
clone size: NA; D gene: NA; V gene: TRBV13; J gene: TRBJ2-7; CDR3 DNA: TGTGCCAGCAGCTCCAGGGCGCGGGGGCCCTCCTACGAGCAGTACTTC; CDR3 protein: CASSSRARGPSYEQYF
clone size: NA; D gene: NA; V gene: TRBV7-9; J gene: TRBJ2-7; CDR3 DNA: TGTGCCAGCAGCCTTGGGCCCCCCGAGCAGTACTTC; CDR3 protein: CASSLGPPEQYF
clone size: NA; D gene: NA; V gene: TRBV29-1; J gene: TRBJ2-7; CDR3 DNA: TGCAGCGTTGAAGGGACACCTGACTCCCAACCCTACGAGCAGTACTTC; CDR3 protein: CSVEGTPDSQPYEQYF
clone size: NA; D gene: TRBD2; V gene: TRBV5-6; J gene: TRBJ2-5; CDR3 DNA: TGTGCCAGCAGCTTGATGCTAGCGGGAGGAGAGACCCAGTACTTC; CDR3 protein: CASSLMLAGGETQYF
clone size: NA; D gene: TRBD2; V gene: TRBV9; J gene: TRBJ2-7; CDR3 DNA: TGTGCCAGCAGCACCCTAATAGCGGGAGGGCTCTACGAGCAGTACTTC; CDR3 protein: CASSTLIAGGLYEQYF
clone size: NA; D gene: NA; V gene: TRBV11-2; J gene: TRBJ1-2; CDR3 DNA: TGTGCCAGCAGCCCCCCCGGGGCCCAGGGTCACTATGGCTACACCTTC; CDR3 protein: CASSPPGAQGHYGYTF
clone size: NA; D gene: NA; V gene: TRBV2; J gene: TRBJ2-7; CDR3 DNA: TGTGCCAGCACCCGAAGCCCCTACGAGCAGTACTTC; CDR3 protein: CASTRSPYEQYF
clone size: NA; D gene: NA; V gene: TRBV5-6; J gene: TRBJ2-7; CDR3 DNA: TGTGCCAGCAGCACCGGACCATCCGAGCAGTACTTC; CDR3 protein: CASSTGPSEQYF